This TCR beta chain was found in a study of patients and donors after allogeneic stem cell transplantation. This CDR3 is built from 12 residues. V was pared by 1 base and J by 12 bases, with 12 bases between. This clonotype is labeled as medium-sized. MiXCR, run by TCRdb on the RT-PCR reads, gives a single entry per CDR3 protein. The sample has fewer than 95,000 distinct CDR3 sequences, just under 5% seen once. The source is a human donor who was either an allogeneic HSCT recipient or a stem cell or donor lymphocyte infusion donor (not recorded which). It is not recorded whose cells these are; they may come from a transplant donor. The sample consisted of blood, either unsorted or a sorted T cell fraction (not recorded which). The chain combines TRBV12-3 or TRBV12-4 with TRBJ2-5; D is undetermined. CDR3 nucleotide sequence: TGTGCCAGCAGTTTAGTTGAGGAGAATAAGTACTTC. Encoded protein: CASSLVEENKYF.